This is a list of T cell receptor beta chains from one sample in a study of blood T cell repertoires in COVID-19. Assay used: immunoSEQ multiplex PCR; TCRdb lists only in-frame clones, some missing. The data show around 70,000 clones, with 60% to 85% seen just once and approximately 23% held by the top ten. Sample: peripheral blood. Source of these receptors: a human donor in a cohort sampled during active COVID-19. Both conserved end residues are part of each CDR3. A D gene is named only where the DNA matches it firmly. Clone size is not always given. Where it is, it says once, few, many or a class for expanded clones.

TRBV6-6	11	few	TRBJ1-6	TRBD1	TGTGCCAGCAGACAGGGGCTACCCCTCCACTTT	CASRQGLPLHF
TRBV7-2	13	NA	TRBJ2-3	TRBD1	TGTGCCAGCAGCGGCAGGGACAGTGATACGCAGTATTTT	CASSGRDSDTQYF
TRBV5-4	15	NA	TRBJ2-7	NA	TGTGCCAGCAGCTTGGGCGGGGCCCCCCCCTCCGAGCAGTACTTC	CASSLGGAPPSEQYF
TRBV7-9	15	NA	TRBJ1-2	NA	TGTGCCAGCAGCTTAGGGGCTCTACAGGGAGATGGCTACACCTTC	CASSLGALQGDGYTF
TRBV6-6	15	NA	TRBJ1-4	NA	TGTGCCAGCAGTTACGGACAGACAACTAATGAAAAACTGTTTTTT	CASSYGQTTNEKLFF
TRBV2	12	NA	TRBJ1-5	NA	TGTGCCAGCAGTGAATGGGGCGGGGCTAAGCATTTT	CASSEWGGAKHF
TRBV5-1	13	NA	TRBJ2-1	NA	TGCGCCAGCAGCATCGACAGGTACAATGAGCAGTTCTTC	CASSIDRYNEQFF
TRBV28	14	once	TRBJ2-5	NA	TGTGCCAGCAGTTTTGTGTCAGGGGCAGAGACCCAGTACTTC	CASSFVSGAETQYF
TRBV4-1	16	NA	TRBJ2-7	TRBD2	TGCGCCAGCAGCCAAGAGATAGCGGGGGGGCTTGGCGAGCAGTACTTC	CASSQEIAGGLGEQYF
TRBV28	14	few	TRBJ1-6	NA	TGTGCCAGCAGTTTAAGACACCCGGGGTCACCCCTCCACTTT	CASSLRHPGSPLHF
TRBV4-3	13	NA	TRBJ2-5	TRBD2	TGCGCCAGCAGCCAAGGGCGGGGGGAGACCCAGTACTTC	CASSQGRGETQYF
TRBV20-1	10	NA	TRBJ2-1	NA	TGCAGTGCTAGCGTCGGTGAGCAGTTCTTC	CSASVGEQFF
TRBV5-6	15	NA	TRBJ1-5	NA	TGTGCCAGCAACATAGGGGGAGGGAGCAATCAGCCCCAGCATTTT	CASNIGGGSNQPQHF
TRBV18	14	NA	TRBJ1-5	NA	TGTGCCAGCTCACCAGGGCAGGACAATCAGCCCCAGCATTTT	CASSPGQDNQPQHF
TRBV4-3	14	NA	TRBJ2-3	NA	TGCGCCAGCAGCCAGGACAGACGACTAGATACGCAGTATTTT	CASSQDRRLDTQYF
TRBV2	16	NA	TRBJ2-1	TRBD2	TGTGCCAGCACCGGGACTAGCGGGGACTCCTACAATGAGCAGTTCTTC	CASTGTSGDSYNEQFF
TRBV29-1	13	NA	TRBJ1-2	NA	TGCAGCGTTGCTGCAGGGATGGACTATGGCTACACCTTC	CSVAAGMDYGYTF
TRBV2	14	NA	TRBJ2-7	TRBD1	TGTGCCAGCAGGGACAGGGGTGGGGCCTACGAGCAGTACTTC	CASRDRGGAYEQYF
TRBV7-9	16	NA	TRBJ2-1	TRBD2	TGTGCCAGCAGCTTGGCCGGGACTAGTATAAACAATGAGCAGTTCTTC	CASSLAGTSINNEQFF
TRBV13	13	once	TRBJ1-3	NA	TGTGCCAGCAGCTTAGGGCGGAGTTACACCATATATTTT	CASSLGRSYTIYF
TRBV5-1	12	NA	TRBJ2-7	NA	TGCGCCAGCAGCTTGGACAGGGACGAGCAGTACTTC	CASSLDRDEQYF
TRBV5-5	17	NA	TRBJ1-1	TRBD1	TGTGCCAGCAGCTTGTTCCCAGGGGGTAGTATGAACACTGAAGCTTTCTTT	CASSLFPGGSMNTEAFF
TRBV4-3	16	NA	TRBJ2-5	TRBD2	TGCGCCAGCAGCCTATCTCACGGGGGGGAAAGAGAGACCCAGTACTTC	CASSLSHGGERETQYF
TRBV19	14	NA	TRBJ2-4	TRBD1	TGTGCCAGTAGTCAACCAGGGGGCAAAAACATTCAGTACTTC	CASSQPGGKNIQYF
TRBV4-3	17	NA	TRBJ2-2	TRBD2	TGCGCCAGCAGCCAAGTTCCTCGGACTAGGTCTACCGGGGAGCTGTTTTTT	CASSQVPRTRSTGELFF
TRBV14	15	NA	TRBJ2-7	TRBD2	TGTGCCAGCAGCCAGGACCTCGGGGGGGTCTACGAGCAGTACTTC	CASSQDLGGVYEQYF
TRBV27	12	NA	TRBJ1-1	NA	TGTGCCAGCAGTCGAGGGGGTTTTCAGGCTTTCTTT	CASSRGGFQAFF
TRBV28	12	NA	TRBJ2-1	NA	TGTGCCAGCAGCTCTAATTTAGTTGAGCAGTTCTTC	CASSSNLVEQFF
TRBV5-1	15	NA	TRBJ2-7	TRBD1	TGCGCCAGCAGCTCGGGGACAGGGATGGCTTCCGAGCAGTACTTC	CASSSGTGMASEQYF
TRBV5-6	15	NA	TRBJ2-5	TRBD1	TGTGCCAGCAGCACAGGGGGAAGGCGACAAGAGACCCAGTACTTC	CASSTGGRRQETQYF
TRBV11-2	13	NA	TRBJ2-7	NA	TGTGCCAGCAGCTTAGATCCCCAGGCCCGTCAAGGCTTC	CASSLDPQARQGF
TRBV29-1	14	NA	TRBJ2-1	TRBD2	TGCAGCGCCCAGGGGGCTAGCGGGAGAAATGAGCAGTTCTTC	CSAQGASGRNEQFF
TRBV10-3	13	few	TRBJ1-5	NA	TGTGCCATCAGTGACAGGGTCAATCAGCCCCAGCATTTT	CAISDRVNQPQHF
TRBV28	14	NA	TRBJ1-5	TRBD1	TGTGCCAGTCTCGACAGGGGCATGGCTGGGCCCCAGCATTTT	CASLDRGMAGPQHF
TRBV5-1	14	NA	TRBJ1-1	NA	TGCGCCAGCAGCTTGGTAGGCGAGGACACTGAAGCTTTCTTT	CASSLVGEDTEAFF
TRBV19	15	NA	TRBJ1-5	TRBD1	TGTGCCAGTAGTATATTGGACAGGGGCAATCAGCCCCAGCATTTT	CASSILDRGNQPQHF
TRBV6-1	12	NA	TRBJ2-5	NA	TGTGCCAGCAGTGAACAGGCAGAGACCCAGTACTTC	CASSEQAETQYF
TRBV5-4	13	NA	TRBJ2-7	NA	TGTGCCAGCAGCTTGGAGCCAGGCTACGAGCAGTACTTC	CASSLEPGYEQYF
TRBV4-1	17	NA	TRBJ2-4	NA	TGCGCCAGCAGCCAATCTAAGGAGGGTGCCCTTGGTAACATTCAGTACTTC	CASSQSKEGALGNIQYF
TRBV19	16	NA	TRBJ1-5	TRBD1	TGTGCCAGTACCACTCTGACAGGGGGCTGGGATCAGCCCCAGCATTTT	CASTTLTGGWDQPQHF
TRBV6-2/TRBV6-3	15	NA	TRBJ2-7	NA	TGTGCCAGCAGTTACTCGGGCAATAGTCTCTACGAGCAGTACTTC	CASSYSGNSLYEQYF
TRBV7-6	15	few	TRBJ2-2	NA	TGTGCCAGCAGCTTAGTGGGGCCTAACACCGGGGAGCTGTTTTTT	CASSLVGPNTGELFF
TRBV18	17	few	TRBJ2-2	NA	TGTGCCAGCTCACCACCCCCGGGTAGCGCAAACACCGGGGAGCTGTTTTTT	CASSPPPGSANTGELFF
TRBV7-9	13	NA	TRBJ2-7	TRBD1	TGTGCCAGCAGCCGGGACAGCTCCTACGAGCAGTACTTC	CASSRDSSYEQYF
TRBV19	15	NA	TRBJ1-2	TRBD1	TGTGCCAGTAGTAAGGGACAGGGGATCGCAAATGGCTACACCTTC	CASSKGQGIANGYTF
TRBV7-9	14	NA	TRBJ2-7	NA	TGTGCCAGCAGCTTAATGGGGAGCTCCTACGAGCAGTACTTC	CASSLMGSSYEQYF
TRBV5-1	16	NA	TRBJ2-3	TRBD2	TGCGCCAGCGGACTTGATGGTAGCGGGGACACAGATACGCAGTATTTT	CASGLDGSGDTDTQYF
TRBV4-2	15	NA	TRBJ2-3	TRBD1	TGTGCCAGCAGCCCTGGGACAGGGGGCACAGATACGCAGTATTTT	CASSPGTGGTDTQYF
TRBV11-2	17	once	TRBJ2-6	NA	TGTGCCAGCACCTTGGGACTGGGCTTCTCTGGGGCCAACGTCCTGACTTTC	CASTLGLGFSGANVLTF
TRBV30	15	once	TRBJ1-4	TRBD1	TGTGCCTGGAGTTCAGGGGGACTGTCTAATGAAAAACTGTTTTTT	CAWSSGGLSNEKLFF
TRBV4-1	13	once	TRBJ2-5	TRBD2	TGCGCCAGCAGCCTTGGGACTAGAGAGACCCAGTACTTC	CASSLGTRETQYF